This T cell receptor (beta chain) derives from a study of control samples from healthy donors and cancer patients (dated by TCRdb to 2018 to 2021). With regard to this clone: The specificity of this receptor is unknown. No base quality information exists; no much larger clone differs at one position.

Library preparation employed the immunoSEQ multiplex PCR assay. Entries here come from immuneACCESS through TCRdb and include only in-frame sequences with V and J called. Some clones fail to appear in such tables; in the studies checked, an unresolved V gene covers under half of the shortfall, and the cause of the remainder is unknown. This sample is represented by some 130,000 clones; approximately 90% of them were singletons. Of the sample, 2.5% falls within the top ten clones. Cut back by 2 bases and 1 base, the V and J ends lie 5 bases apart. Via the germline V gene (reference sequence), CDR1 is SEHNR and CDR2 FQNEAQ. The CDR3 goes from the cysteine to the phenylalanine over 13 residues. Left in the record is the CDR3 DNA by itself, 39 bases read in frame from the first base.

The sequenced sample consisted of blood. The receptor chain draws on TRBV7-9 and TRBJ1-1; the D gene cannot be resolved reliably. This sequence originates from a man aged 35-49 years in good health. The CDR3 here reads CASSLSGNTEAFF. In nucleotide form, the sequence is TGTGCCAGCAGCTTATCCGGGAACACTGAAGCTTTCTTT.